The 16 T cell receptor beta chains in this list originate from one sample, sequenced in a study of control samples from healthy donors and cancer patients. Here immunoSEQ multiplex PCR was the method, and the copy in TCRdb shows in-frame clones only, minus some. This sample has 130,000 or so clones, with 88% found just once. The sample taken for sequencing was blood. The origin of the receptors is a man between 50 and 59 years old in good health.

This rearrangement joins TRBV15 to TRBJ2-1; 8 bases are shared with TRBD1. Germline loops: CDR1 LNHNV, CDR2 YYDKDF (reference sequence). The CDR3 is 15 amino acids. The V gene end was trimmed by 0 bases and the J gene end by 5 bases; junction bases not matched to a gene: 3. CDR3 sequence: CATSRDQGADNEQFF. The CDR3 bases are TGTGCCACCAGCAGAGATCAGGGGGCTGACAATGAGCAGTTCTTC.

In this sample, this clone turned up once. V gene TRBV6-2 or TRBV6-3 combines with J gene TRBJ1-2, with TRBD1 matching 9 bases. This CDR3 is 14 amino acids long. Germline V gene lookup returns CDR1 MNHEY and CDR2 SVGEGT. V dropped 2 bases and J dropped 4; count of bases not matched to a gene: 2. CDR3 residues: CASSYPTGGYGYTF. CDR3 in DNA: TGTGCCAGCAGTTACCCGACAGGGGGCTATGGCTACACCTTC.

The V and J genes are TRBV5-4 and TRBJ2-1; TRBD1 or TRBD2 may be the D gene (6 bases each). The CDR3 sequence is 16 residues long. V was shortened by 5 bases and J by 1 base, with 16 bases between the two germline ends. CDR1 and CDR2 (germline): SGHNT, YYREEE (reference sequence). The CDR3 spells CASRLQGGKSYNEQFF. DNA of the CDR3: TGTGCCAGCAGACTACAGGGAGGAAAATCCTACAATGAGCAGTTCTTC.

V is TRBV6-6 and J is TRBJ2-7; no clear D gene. With 0 bases removed from V and 3 bases from J, the gap between germline ends came to 12 bases. This CDR3 region has 15 residues. The germline CDR1 and CDR2 sequences are MNHNY and SVGAGI (reference sequence). The CDR3 here is CASSYSVFGYYEQYF. As DNA, the CDR3 is TGTGCCAGCAGTTACTCAGTTTTCGGATACTACGAGCAGTACTTC.

The chain is built from TRBV30 and TRBJ2-7; D gene unclear. V lost 1 base and J lost 7, with 11 bases in between. Germline V gives CDR1 GTSNPN, CDR2 SVGIG (reference sequence). The CDR3 sequence is 12 residues long. The CDR3 coding sequence is TGTGCCTGGAGTGCACAGCAAACGGAGCAGTACTTC. It codes for CAWSAQQTEQYF.

The chain uses TRBV5-4 and TRBJ2-3; 9 bases line up with TRBD1. Trimming cost V 3 bases and J 3 bases; bases outside gene matches: 5. The CDR3 covers 15 residues. CDR1 and CDR2 from the germline V gene are SGHNT and YYREEE (reference sequence). CDR3 sequence (DNA): TGTGCCAGCAGCTCGACAGGGGGGGCGACAGATACGCAGTATTTT. As protein: CASSSTGGATDTQYF.

The rearrangement links TRBV30 to TRBJ1-6; 10 nucleotides match TRBD1. The CDR3 totals 17 residues. The V gene's germline CDR1 is GTSNPN and CDR2 SVGIG (reference sequence). V trimming: 6 bases; J trimming: 5 bases; junction bases outside the gene matches: 13. The CDR3 region is CACLGTGAYLNNSPLHF. In nucleotides, the CDR3 is TGTGCCTGCCTAGGGACAGGGGCTTACCTAAATAATTCACCCCTCCACTTT.

The J gene is TRBJ1-2, the V gene TRBV18; a weak D match, TRBD1 (5 bases). The germline V and J ends were trimmed by 4 bases and 2 bases, with 17 bases remaining between them. In germline, CDR1 is KGHSH, CDR2 LQKENI. The CDR3 length is 16 residues. Written as DNA, the CDR3 is TGTGCCAGCTCACAAAATCCTCCGACAGCGAACTATGGCTACACCTTC. It encodes CASSQNPPTANYGYTF.

V usage is TRBV18 and J usage is TRBJ1-5; weak D call: TRBD1 (6 bases). V was cut by 3 bases and J by 8 bases, with 14 bases left in between. CDR3 length equals 14 residues. Germline assignment: CDR1 KGHSH and CDR2 LQKENI. The CDR3 spells CASSPSGGAEPQHF. CDR3 nucleotides: TGTGCCAGCTCACCTTCGGGGGGGGCAGAGCCCCAGCATTTT.

The V call is TRBV2, the J call TRBJ2-7, with 8 bases lining up with TRBD1. The CDR3 spans 14 residues. The ends lost 5 bases at V and 6 bases at J; junction bases unmatched: 9. Germline V lookup: CDR1 SNHLY, CDR2 FYNNEI. The CDR3 sequence is CASSPGQVFFEQYF. As DNA, the CDR3 is TGTGCCAGCAGTCCGGGACAGGTTTTTTTCGAGCAGTACTTC.

This clone appeared a single time. This rearrangement joins TRBV2 to TRBJ2-7; 8 bases line up with TRBD2. The CDR3 loop spans 13 amino acids. The germline V gene has CDR1 SNHLY and CDR2 FYNNEI. V lost 6 bases, J lost 4 bases, and 5 bases stayed unmatched. The CDR3 bases are TGTGCCAGCAGCCTGGGACTAGGGTACGAGCAGTACTTC. Protein product: CASSLGLGYEQYF.

V is TRBV13 and J is TRBJ2-7; D gene ambiguous. With 8 bases removed from V and 3 bases from J, the gap between germline ends came to 11 bases. CDR1 and CDR2 (germline): PRHDT, FYEKMQ (reference sequence). CDR3 length: 12 residues. CDR3 coding DNA: TGTGCCAGCGCTCTGGGCAACTACGAGCAGTACTTC. It encodes CASALGNYEQYF. Looking up the rest from reference TRBV13 and TRBJ2-7 gives the full variable domain: AAGVIQSPRHLIKEKRETATLKCYPIPRHDTVYWYQQGPGQDPQFLISFYEKMQSDKGSIPDRFSAQQFSDYHSELNMSSLELGDSALYFCASALGNYEQYFGPGTRLTVT.

This clone was counted between two and nine times. This sequence joins TRBV21-1 and TRBJ2-7. TRBV21-1 represents a pseudogene. This CDR3 region has 12 residues. The CDR3 loop reads CASSKHRYEQYF. The CDR3 nucleotides read TGTGCCAGCAGCAAACACCGCTACGAGCAGTACTTC.

The J gene is TRBJ2-3, the V gene TRBV5-8, with TRBD1 matching 7 bases. Germline CDR1 reads SGHTS; CDR2 reads YDEGEE. V shed 2 bases, J shed 1 base, and the junction held 10 bases outside the gene matches. The CDR3 totals 17 residues. The CDR3 bases are TGTGCCAGCAGCTTCCGCCAGCAGGGGGTTGGCACAGATACGCAGTATTTT. Translating it yields CASSFRQQGVGTDTQYF.

This chain links TRBV6-5 with TRBJ1-2; D remains unclear. Looked up from germline, CDR1 is MNHEY and CDR2 is SVGAGI. Trimming stripped 7 bases from V and 7 bases from J, with 19 bases between. This CDR3 is 14 amino acids long. The CDR3 region is CASNTGPLEGGYTF. The CDR3 DNA reads as TGTGCCAGCAATACCGGGCCACTAGAAGGTGGCTACACCTTC.

This chain links TRBV7-6 with TRBJ1-3, with a possible D match to TRBD1 (5 bases). This CDR3 spans 15 amino acids. Looked up from germline, CDR1 is SGHVS and CDR2 is FNYEAQ. V was cut by 5 bases and J by 4 bases, with 15 bases left in between. CDR3 region: CASSLSGRKGNTIYF. In nucleotides, the CDR3 is TGTGCCAGCAGCCTGTCAGGGAGGAAAGGAAACACCATATATTTT.